A selection of T cell receptor beta chains follows, all from one sample in a study of T cells after posttransplantation cyclophosphamide. Clones were read by immunoSEQ multiplex PCR, and TCRdb kept only the in-frame ones, dropping some. The data contain 20,000 to 25,000 clones, about 84% of them singletons. The sample comprised PBMCs. These receptor sequences come from a woman in her fifties or sixties with a blood cancer, CMV-positive, and with a related stem cell donor. CDR3s include the opening cysteine and the closing phenylalanine or tryptophan. The order of the fields is D gene, clone size, J gene, V gene, CDR3 protein, CDR3 DNA. A D gene is named only where the DNA matches it firmly. Clone sizes are given selectively: once, few, many, or a class where the clone is expanded.

TRBD1 | - | TRBJ2-2 | TRBV2 | CASSEGGQGNTGELFF | TGTGCCAGCAGTGAAGGAGGACAGGGGAACACCGGGGAGCTGTTTTTT
- | few | TRBJ2-1 | TRBV6-1 | CASSEYGRSNEQFF | TGTGCCAGCAGTGAATACGGTAGGAGCAATGAGCAGTTCTTC
TRBD1 | - | TRBJ1-1 | TRBV18 | CASSTTGGGTEAFF | TGTGCCAGCTCGACGACAGGGGGCGGCACTGAAGCTTTCTTT
TRBD2 | - | TRBJ2-1 | TRBV7-3 | CASSAASGASGKGEQFF | TGTGCCAGCAGCGCGGCCTCCGGGGCAAGCGGGAAAGGGGAGCAGTTCTTC
TRBD1 | - | TRBJ2-7 | TRBV27 | CASSFRDRGREQYF | TGTGCCAGCAGTTTCCGGGACAGGGGCAGAGAGCAGTACTTC
TRBD1 | - | TRBJ1-2 | TRBV5-6 | CASTMDRGLGGYTF | TGTGCCAGCACCATGGACAGGGGGCTAGGTGGCTACACCTTC
- | - | TRBJ1-2 | TRBV19 | CASSLGGFWDGYTF | TGTGCCAGTAGCCTGGGGGGGTTTTGGGATGGCTACACCTTC
- | - | TRBJ2-7 | TRBV5-1 | CASSLYPIGAHPYEQYF | TGCGCCAGCAGCTTGTATCCCATAGGAGCGCACCCCTACGAGCAGTACTTC
TRBD1 | - | TRBJ2-2 | TRBV6-1 | CASSGQGYTGELFF | TGTGCCAGCAGTGGACAGGGGTACACCGGGGAGCTGTTTTTT
TRBD2 | - | TRBJ2-1 | TRBV6-4 | CASREDGREINEQFF | TGTGCCAGCAGAGAGGATGGGCGGGAGATAAATGAGCAGTTCTTC
TRBD2 | once | TRBJ2-5 | TRBV19 | CASSIGVAGGPGETQYF | TGTGCCAGTAGTATTGGGGTAGCGGGAGGGCCAGGAGAGACCCAGTACTTC
- | - | TRBJ2-1 | TRBV7-8 | CASKGLPSANEQFF | TGTGCCAGCAAGGGACTCCCGTCGGCCAATGAGCAGTTCTTC
- | once | TRBJ2-3 | TRBV10-2 | CASSSGRAVFSTDTQYF | TGCGCCAGCAGTAGCGGACGGGCGGTCTTTAGCACAGATACGCAGTATTTT
- | - | TRBJ1-2 | TRBV4-1 | CASSQYEDSYGYTF | TGCGCCAGCAGCCAATATGAGGATAGCTATGGCTACACCTTC
- | - | TRBJ1-1 | TRBV7-9 | CASSSRQYAEAFF | TGTGCCAGCAGCTCGAGACAGTACGCTGAAGCTTTCTTT
TRBD1 | - | TRBJ2-7 | TRBV19 | CASSSGQGAGEQYF | TGTGCCAGTAGCTCGGGACAGGGGGCGGGGGAGCAGTACTTC
- | - | TRBJ1-5 | TRBV6-1 | CASSEDWKGNQPQHF | TGTGCCAGCAGTGAGGACTGGAAGGGCAATCAGCCCCAGCATTTT
TRBD1 | - | TRBJ1-2 | TRBV18 | CASSPTGEGYTF | TGTGCCAGCTCACCGACAGGGGAAGGCTACACCTTC
TRBD2 | - | TRBJ2-1 | TRBV9 | CASSPLGLAGGHEQFF | TGTGCCAGCAGCCCTTTGGGACTAGCGGGAGGCCATGAGCAGTTCTTC
TRBD2 | - | TRBJ2-2 | TRBV10-2 | CASRSLAGQNTGELFF | TGCGCCAGCAGAAGCCTAGCGGGACAAAACACCGGGGAGCTGTTTTTT
- | - | TRBJ2-7 | TRBV7-9 | CASSFETLPYEQYF | TGTGCCAGCAGCTTCGAGACACTTCCCTACGAGCAGTACTTC
- | - | TRBJ2-1 | TRBV20-1 | CSVGGEQFF | TGCAGTGTCGGGGGTGAGCAGTTCTTC
TRBD1 | once | TRBJ1-1 | TRBV7-9 | CASSSTGVNTEAFF | TGTGCCAGCAGCTCCACAGGGGTGAACACTGAAGCTTTCTTT
- | - | TRBJ1-2 | TRBV5-4 | CASSSGYYGYTF | TGTGCCAGCAGCTCCGGTTACTATGGCTACACCTTC